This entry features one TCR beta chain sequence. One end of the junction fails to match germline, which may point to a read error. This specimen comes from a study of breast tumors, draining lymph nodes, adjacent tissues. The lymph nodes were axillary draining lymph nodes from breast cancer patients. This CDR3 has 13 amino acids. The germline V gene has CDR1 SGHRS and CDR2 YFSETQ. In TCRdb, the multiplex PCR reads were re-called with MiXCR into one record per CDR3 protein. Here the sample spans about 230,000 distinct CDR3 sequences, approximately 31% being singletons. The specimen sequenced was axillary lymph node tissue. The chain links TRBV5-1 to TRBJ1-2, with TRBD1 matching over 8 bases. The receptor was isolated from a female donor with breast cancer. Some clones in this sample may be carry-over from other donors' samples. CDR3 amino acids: CATSLAGGLSYTF. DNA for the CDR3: TGCGCCACCAGCTTGGCAGGGGGCTTAAGCTACACCTTC.